This TCR beta chain was identified in a study of blood T cell repertoires in COVID-19. Looking at the study overall: Whether acute or convalescent, the COVID-19 samples came from the United States, Italy and Spain. From T cells, B-cell-depleted T cells, or PBMCs came the material, which was cDNA or gDNA.

In the authors' workflow: Reference gene primer amplification gave nucleated cell count estimates. Generated by immunoSEQ multiplex PCR, the TCRdb table keeps only in-frame clones and is missing some. That table gives V, J and clone size, and the DNA gave D and trimming. The repertoire holds some 250,000 clones, with 65% to 85% as singletons. The clonotype originates from a man aged 40-50 years with active or convalescent COVID-19. What was sequenced was peripheral blood.

The CDR3 loop is CASSNTTGPYGYTF. For the CDR3, the DNA is TGTGCCAGCAGCAACACGACAGGGCCCTATGGCTACACCTTC. V is TRBV5-5 and J is TRBJ1-2; 7 bases line up with TRBD1. Germline loops: CDR1 SGHKS, CDR2 YYEKEE (reference sequence). V shed 4 bases, J shed 4 bases, and the junction held 7 bases outside the gene matches. This CDR3 contains 14 residues.